This T cell receptor (beta chain) came from a study of PD-1 blockade in classical Hodgkin lymphoma. The ends were cut back, 5 bases at V and 8 bases at J, with 10 bases in the middle. CDR3 length: 12 residues. Germline assignment: CDR1 MNHNY and CDR2 SVGAGI (reference sequence). All trial patients relapsed after autologous stem cell transplantation. This clone was seen only a few times. Its antigen is not identified. Using immunoSEQ multiplex PCR, the repertoire was profiled, and TCRdb retains in-frame clones only, with some absent. Of more than 15,000 clones in the sample, around 75% were seen once. General study points: CD8+ TCR diversity did not rise significantly by C4D1, unlike CD4+. Partial responders and progressors had significantly lower baseline TCR diversity. Anyone who began nivolumab under 1 year after ASCT was excluded.

The chain couples TRBV6-6 to TRBJ2-1; possibly TRBD2 for D (6 bases). The sequenced sample was peripheral blood mononuclear cells (PBMCs), obtained at baseline. The origin of this receptor is a human donor with classical Hodgkin lymphoma. CDR3 protein: CASSTTGDEQFF. The CDR3 nucleotides read TGTGCCAGCAGTACAACGGGGGATGAGCAGTTCTTC.